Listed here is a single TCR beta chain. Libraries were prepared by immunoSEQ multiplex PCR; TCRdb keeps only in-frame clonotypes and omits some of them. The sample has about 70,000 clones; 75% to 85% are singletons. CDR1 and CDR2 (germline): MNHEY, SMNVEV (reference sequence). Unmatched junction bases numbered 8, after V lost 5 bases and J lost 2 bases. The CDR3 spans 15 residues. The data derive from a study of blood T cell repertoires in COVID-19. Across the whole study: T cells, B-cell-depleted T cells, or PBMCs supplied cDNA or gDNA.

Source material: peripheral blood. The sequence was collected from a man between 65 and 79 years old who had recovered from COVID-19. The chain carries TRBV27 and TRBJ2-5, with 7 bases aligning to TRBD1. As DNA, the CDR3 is TGTGCCAGCAGTATGACCACGGGACAGCAAGAGACCCAGTACTTC. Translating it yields CASSMTTGQQETQYF.